At least ten counts were recorded for the clone carrying this TCR beta chain. Its target is unknown. Treg sorting used a CD4+CD25+CD127-/low gate. Points from the study as a whole: Tumor memory CD4+ T cell TCR gene usage was found to cluster with blood and lymph node memory CD4+ cells and with lymph node naive CD4+ cells. Tumor Treg TCRs overlapped most with tumor naive CD4+ cells. The larger-cohort validation was restricted to a single TCR beta V-J rearrangement rather than whole repertoires.

This CDR3 spans 15 amino acids. V was clipped by 0 bases and J by 0 bases, with 11 bases between them. Germline CDR1 and CDR2: GTSNPN and SVGIG (reference sequence). After constant-region reverse-primer amplification, full-length variable regions underwent semi-nested PCR with Nested Universal Primer A. MiXCR, applied by TCRdb to the 5' RACE reads, yields one record per CDR3 protein. The sample lists approximately 50,000 distinct CDR3 sequences; 26% were seen once. Sequences were obtained from tumor-infiltrating Tregs sorted from the breast tumor. V gene TRBV30 combines with J gene TRBJ1-1, with a tentative D call TRBD1 (5 bases). The source of this sequence is a female donor with breast cancer. The CDR3 DNA sequence: TGTGCCTGGAGTGTACGCGGGGGGATGAACACTGAAGCTTTCTTT. Amino acid sequence: CAWSVRGGMNTEAFF.